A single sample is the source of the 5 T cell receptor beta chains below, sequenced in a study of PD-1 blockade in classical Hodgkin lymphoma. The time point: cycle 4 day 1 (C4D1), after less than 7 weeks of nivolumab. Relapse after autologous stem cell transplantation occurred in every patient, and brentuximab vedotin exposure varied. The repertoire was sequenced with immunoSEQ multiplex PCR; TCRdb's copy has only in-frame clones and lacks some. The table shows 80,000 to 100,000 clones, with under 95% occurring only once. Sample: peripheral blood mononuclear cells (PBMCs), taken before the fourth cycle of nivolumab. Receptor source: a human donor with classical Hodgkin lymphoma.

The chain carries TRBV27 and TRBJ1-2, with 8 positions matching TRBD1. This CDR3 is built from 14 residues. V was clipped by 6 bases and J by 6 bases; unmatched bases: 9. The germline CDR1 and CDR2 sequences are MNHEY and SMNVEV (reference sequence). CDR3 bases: TGTGCCAGCAGGGGGGGGTCAGGGGGCAATGGCTACACCTTC. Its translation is CASRGGSGGNGYTF.

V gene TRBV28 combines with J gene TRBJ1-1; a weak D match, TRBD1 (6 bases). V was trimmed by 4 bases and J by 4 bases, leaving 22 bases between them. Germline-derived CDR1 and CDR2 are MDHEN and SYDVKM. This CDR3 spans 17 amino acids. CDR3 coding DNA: TGTGCCAGCAGTTACGGCAGGGGAAGGTCATCTGGCACTGAAGCTTTCTTT. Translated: CASSYGRGRSSGTEAFF. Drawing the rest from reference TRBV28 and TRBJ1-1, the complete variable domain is DVKVTQSSRYLVKRTGEKVFLECVQDMDHENMFWYRQDPGLGLRLIYFSYDVKMKEKGDIPEGYSVSREKKERFSLILESASTNQTSMYLCASSYGRGRSSGTEAFFGQGTRLTVV.

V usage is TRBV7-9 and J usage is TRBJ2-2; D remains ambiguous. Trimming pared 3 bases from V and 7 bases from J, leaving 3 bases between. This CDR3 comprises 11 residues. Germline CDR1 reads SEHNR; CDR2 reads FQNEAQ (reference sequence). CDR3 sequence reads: CASSFGGELFF. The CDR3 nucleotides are TGTGCCAGCAGCTTCGGCGGGGAGCTGTTTTTT. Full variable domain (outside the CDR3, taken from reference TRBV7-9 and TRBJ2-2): DTGVSQNPRHKITKRGQNVTFRCDPISEHNRLYWYRQTLGQGPEFLTYFQNEAQLEKSRLLSDRFSAERPKGSFSTLEIQRTEQGDSAMYLCASSFGGELFFGEGSRLTVL.

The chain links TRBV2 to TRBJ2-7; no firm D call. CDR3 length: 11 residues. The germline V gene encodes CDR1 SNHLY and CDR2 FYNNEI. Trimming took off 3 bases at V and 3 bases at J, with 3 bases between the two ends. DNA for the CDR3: TGTGCCAGCAGTGACCACTACGAGCAGTACTTC. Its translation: CASSDHYEQYF. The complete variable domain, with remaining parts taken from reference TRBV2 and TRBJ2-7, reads EPEVTQTPSHQVTQMGQEVILRCVPISNHLYFYWYRQILGQKVEFLVSFYNNEISEKSEIFDDQFSVERPDGSNFTLKIRSTKLEDSAMYFCASSDHYEQYFGPGTRLTVT.

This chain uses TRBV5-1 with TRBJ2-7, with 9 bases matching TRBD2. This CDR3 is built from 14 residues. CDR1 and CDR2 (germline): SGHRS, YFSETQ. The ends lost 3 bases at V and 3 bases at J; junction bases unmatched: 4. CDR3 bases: TGCGCCAGCAGCTCGAGCGGGGGGAACTACGAGCAGTACTTC. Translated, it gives CASSSSGGNYEQYF.